This TCR beta chain was recovered during a study of identical twins. One entry per CDR3 protein results from TCRdb running MiXCR on the 5' RACE reads. The data show 350,000 to 400,000 distinct CDR3 sequences, with approximately 8.8% seen just once and approximately 9.3% held by the top ten. The study's findings and limits: Fewer insertions were carried by abundant cord blood beta clonotypes, but none was seen in memory repertoires. Potential partial confounding of zero-insertion analyses by invariant MAIT and iNKT cells was noted.

A word on this clonotype: Its target is unknown.

The sample was naive T cells sorted from blood. The TCR comes from a woman in her fifties or sixties in good health.

CDR3 in DNA: TGTGCCTGGAGTACTAGCGGGAAGTCTGCAGATACGCAGTATTTT. Its translation is CAWSTSGKSADTQYF. This sequence joins TRBV30 and TRBJ2-3; 10 bases line up with TRBD2. CDR1 is GTSNPN and CDR2 is SVGIG in the germline V gene (reference sequence). There are 15 residues in the CDR3. The V gene end was trimmed by 2 bases and the J gene end by 4 bases; junction bases not matched to a gene: 6.